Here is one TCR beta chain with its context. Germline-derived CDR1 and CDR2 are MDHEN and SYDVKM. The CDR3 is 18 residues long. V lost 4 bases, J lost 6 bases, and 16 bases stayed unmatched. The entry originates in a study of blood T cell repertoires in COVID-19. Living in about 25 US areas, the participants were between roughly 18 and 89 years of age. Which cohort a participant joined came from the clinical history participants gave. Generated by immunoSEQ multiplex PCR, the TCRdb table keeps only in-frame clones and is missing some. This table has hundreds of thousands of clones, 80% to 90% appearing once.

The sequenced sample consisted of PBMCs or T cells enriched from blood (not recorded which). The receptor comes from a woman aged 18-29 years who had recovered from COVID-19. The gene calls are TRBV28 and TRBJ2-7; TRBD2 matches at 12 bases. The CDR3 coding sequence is TGTGCCAGCAGTTCTCTCCTAGCGGGAGGGCCGTTCTTGGGCGAGCAGTACTTC. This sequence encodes CASSSLLAGGPFLGEQYF.